What follows are 4 T cell receptor beta chains derived from one specimen sequenced in a study of T cells in Graves' hyperthyroidism and ophthalmopathy. Amplified TCR beta CDR3 regions derived from RNA transcripts. The HTBI primer set drove a first-round RT-PCR of the TCR CDR3. One entry per CDR3 protein, called by TCRdb with MiXCR from the multiplex PCR reads. The sample has 480,000 or so distinct CDR3 sequences, 13% to 15% seen once; the top ten hold around 17%. Sequencing input: blood. These receptors were taken from a woman under 30 with Graves' hyperthyroidism.

The chain links TRBV24-1 to TRBJ2-3, with 9 bases that match TRBD1. V lost 7 bases to trimming and J lost 1 base; unmatched junction nucleotides: 5. The CDR3 spans 15 residues. Per germline, CDR1 KGHDR and CDR2 SFDVKD. In DNA form, the CDR3 reads TGTGCCACCAGCAGGACAGGGGATGGCACAGATACGCAGTATTTT. Translating gives CATSRTGDGTDTQYF.

Note on this clonotype: Germline and junction disagree at one end, which may indicate a read error. V usage is TRBV19 and J usage is TRBJ1-4; 11 nucleotides match TRBD1. CDR3 length: 16 residues. Germline V gives CDR1 LNHDA, CDR2 SQIVND (reference sequence). The CDR3 DNA follows: TGTGCCAGTAGTGGACAGGGGGCTGGAACTAATGGAAAACTGTTTTTT. It translates to CASSGQGAGTNGKLFF.

This clonotype appeared many times. The chain combines TRBV18 with TRBJ2-7; D might be TRBD1 (6 bases). CDR1 is KGHSH and CDR2 is LQKENI in the germline V gene. V lost 3 bases, J lost 3 bases, and 12 bases lay in between. The CDR3 totals 14 residues. The CDR3 here is CASSPRDTGYEQYF. The CDR3 DNA reads as TGTGCCAGCTCACCCCGGGACACCGGCTACGAGCAGTACTTC.

This clonotype was detected many times. The V and J genes are TRBV7-8 and TRBJ1-1; D gene unclear. Looked up from germline, CDR1 is SGHVS and CDR2 is FQNEAQ. The CDR3 is 14 residues long. V lost 3 bases, J lost 0 bases, and 8 bases lay in between. CDR3 in amino acids: CASSFSVMNTEAFF. The CDR3 DNA sequence: TGTGCCAGCAGCTTTTCAGTCATGAACACTGAAGCTTTCTTT.